Described below is a single T cell receptor beta chain sequence and its context. The antigen is unknown. This specimen belongs to a study of cytomegalovirus exposure and HLA in healthy donors. Germline V gives CDR1 MNHEY, CDR2 SVGAGI. The CDR3 contains 16 residues. The V segment lost 0 bases and the J segment 9 bases; nucleotides outside the gene matches: 7. 13 Jbeta primers and 60 Vbeta primers were used for the PCR. Here immunoSEQ multiplex PCR was the method, and the copy in TCRdb shows in-frame clones only, minus some. The table includes about 170,000 clones, approximately 82% detected once. Study-wide findings and caveats: TCR association rates varied by HLA locus in a later analysis, with DRB1 highest and HLA-C lowest. The majority of TCR sequences were rare, yet some public TCRs appeared in many donors. An analysis that was carried out later associated fewer than 20,000 TCR beta sequences with HLA alleles at 0.05 false discovery rate. Presence/absence analyses rested on an assumption that sequencing depth was roughly uniform across donors.

This clonotype was sampled from a male donor in good health and CMV-seronegative. Sample: PBMCs. This chain joins TRBV6-5 and TRBJ2-1, with 11 bases that match TRBD2. CDR3 coding DNA: TGTGCCAGCAGTTACTCGGTGCTAGCGGGAGGCCTTGAGCAGTTCTTC. Residues: CASSYSVLAGGLEQFF.